This T cell receptor beta chain was observed in a study of blood T cells in healthy people across ages. This CDR3 has 12 residues. In germline, CDR1 is MDHEN, CDR2 SYDVKM. The V end was cut by 8 bases, the J end by 2 bases, with 7 bases between. This clonotype was seen a single time. Its antigen is currently unknown. Overall study results and limits: It was held that diversity estimates obtained from one million T cells represented underestimates. Age brought a roughly linear fall in TCR beta diversity measured per million T cells.

Primed by a sample-barcoded 5' primer and a J-beta primer mix, a second PCR proceeded for about 6 to 11 cycles. TCRdb processed the 5' RACE reads anew with MiXCR; each CDR3 protein has one entry. Among about 620,000 distinct CDR3 sequences listed, roughly 21% were seen once. Total RNA amounts of at least 5.5 micrograms were extracted per sample. V and J are TRBV28 and TRBJ1-3; D ambiguous. Sequenced material: blood. The sequence came from a man in his 70s in good health. CDR3 residues: CASRTPGNTIYF. The CDR3 region has the DNA TGTGCCAGCCGGACCCCTGGAAACACCATATATTTT.